The clone carrying this T cell receptor (beta chain) was detected only once. Time point noted: blood at routine non-recurrence follow-up after resection. No cells were sorted before sequencing. The whole RNA sequenced was extracted from tumor, nontumor lung or frozen PBMC. The data derive from a study of spatial heterogeneity in lung cancer. Study at large: PBMC collected at follow-up were sequenced when available, a median of approximately 2 years after resection. Alpha-chain detections were consistently fewer than beta-chain detections among the sequences. The library had UMIs, and each TCR and UMI pair averaged more than ten raw reads.

Each CDR3 protein gets one entry after TCRdb re-called the 5' RACE reads with MiXCR. The sample includes 40,000 to 50,000 distinct CDR3 sequences, about 10% seen only once; the top ten take roughly 17%. CDR3 size: 16 residues. V shed 5 bases, J shed 4 bases, and the junction held 13 bases outside the gene matches. Sequenced material: PBMCs, taken at follow-up. This chain connects TRBV12-3 or TRBV12-4 to TRBJ1-1; 7 nucleotides agree with TRBD1. The receptor's source is a female donor with early-stage non-small cell lung cancer. In DNA, the CDR3 is TGTGCCAGCAGTATACGTCGTTATCGACAGGGCACTGAAGCTTTCTTT. Translated, it gives CASSIRRYRQGTEAFF.